Each of the 21 T cell receptor beta chains below was sequenced from the same sample in a study of beta chain bispecific antibodies for T cell cancers. Study outcomes and limitations: The TRBV12-3 share of total TRBV signal fell about 99% after anti-TRBV12 rather than anti-CD19 exposure. The leukemia cells, rather than normal T cells, gave most of the targeted TRBV signal.

One entry per CDR3 protein, called by TCRdb with MiXCR from the 5' RACE reads. This sample carries tens of thousands of distinct CDR3 sequences, 2% to 2.5% of them seen once, and the ten largest clones take about 4.9%. Blood mononuclear cells were expanded for 3 to 4 days using either OKT3 anti-CD3 antibody or CD3/CD28 beads. Which antigens these TCRs recognize remains unknown. This specimen was healthy donor T cells cultured with leukemia cells, taken from a culture containing a bispecific antibody targeting TCR Vbeta12. These receptors were taken from a human donor in good health. Some clones in this sample may be carry-over from other donors' samples.

Comments on this clonotype: A much larger clone lies one base from this, so it may be a read error. V is TRBV4-1 and J is TRBJ1-1; a possible D gene is TRBD1 (5 bases). This CDR3 region has 13 residues. Germline-derived CDR1 and CDR2 are MGHRA and YSYEKL. The germline V and J ends were trimmed by 4 bases and 10 bases, with 16 bases remaining between them. CDR3 nucleotide sequence: TGCGCCAGCAGCCTAGGGGAGGGCATGGGAGCTTTCTTT. Its translation: CASSLGEGMGAFF.

This clonotype was observed at least ten times. V usage is TRBV6-2 or TRBV6-3 and J usage is TRBJ2-1; D tentatively reads TRBD1 or TRBD2 (5 bases each). The CDR3 spans 12 residues. The V gene lost 2 bases and the J gene lost 10 bases, with 9 bases spanning the gap. CDR1 and CDR2 from the germline V gene are MNHEY and SVGEGT. The CDR3 sequence: CASSYIWGEQFF. CDR3 nucleotides: TGTGCCAGCAGTTACATCTGGGGGGAGCAGTTCTTC.

This clonotype appeared many times. The V gene is TRBV7-8, the J gene TRBJ2-3, with TRBD2 identical over 7 bases. The germline gives CDR1 SGHVS, CDR2 FQNEAQ. This CDR3 is 15 amino acids long. J was trimmed by 1 base and V by 7 bases; bases with no gene match: 8. The DNA for the CDR3 is TGTGCCAGCACCCGTTTGGGGGGGGGCACAGATACGCAGTATTTT. It is translated as CASTRLGGGTDTQYF.

In its sample, this clonotype was seen a few times. The chain combines TRBV19 with TRBJ2-7; 8 nucleotides agree with TRBD1. CDR1 and CDR2 (germline): LNHDA, SQIVND (reference sequence). The CDR3 length is 18 residues. J gave up 4 bases and V 1 base, and 15 bases lay outside the gene matches. CDR3 residues: CASSIGSPTGTGLYEQYF. In nucleotides, the CDR3 is TGTGCCAGTAGTATAGGTTCACCGACCGGGACAGGATTATACGAGCAGTACTTC.

By share, this clonotype ranks as medium-sized. The V gene is TRBV10-3, the J gene TRBJ2-2; TRBD1 matches 9 bases. J lost 2 bases, V lost 4 bases, and 8 bases had no gene match. This CDR3 region has 17 residues. Looked up from germline, CDR1 is ENHRY and CDR2 is SYGVKD. The CDR3 region is CAISGPRGQGNTGELFF. CDR3 nucleotides: TGTGCCATCAGTGGGCCTAGGGGACAGGGAAACACCGGGGAGCTGTTTTTT.

This clonotype was detected ten times or more. The J gene is TRBJ1-1, the V gene TRBV27, with TRBD1 as a possible D gene (6 bases). The germline CDR1 and CDR2 sequences are MNHEY and SMNVEV (reference sequence). V was trimmed by 2 bases and J by 4 bases, leaving 11 bases between them. The CDR3 is 14 residues long. CDR3 protein: CASSLNRASTEAFF. CDR3 sequence (DNA): TGTGCCAGCAGTTTAAACAGGGCGAGCACTGAAGCTTTCTTT.

In its sample, this clonotype was seen many times. The chain joins TRBV20-1 to TRBJ1-2; a weak D match, TRBD1 (5 bases). The CDR3 is 15 amino acids. Germline V lookup: CDR1 DFQATT, CDR2 SNEGSKA (reference sequence). Trimming left V 0 bases short and J 4 bases short, with 15 bases between. The CDR3 bases are TGCAGTGCTAGAGATAGGCAAGGGGCGCGCTATGGCTACACCTTC. Its translation is CSARDRQGARYGYTF.

There are many counts of this clonotype. The chain uses TRBV19 and TRBJ2-1, with TRBD2 as a possible D gene (5 bases). This CDR3 comprises 13 residues. CDR1 LNHDA and CDR2 SQIVND come from the germline V gene (reference sequence). V was trimmed by 10 bases and J by 0 bases, leaving 10 bases between them. The CDR3 here is CATGDNSYNEQFF. In DNA form, the CDR3 reads TGTGCCACCGGGGATAACTCCTACAATGAGCAGTTCTTC.

Details on this clonotype: A much larger clone differs by one base, so this may be a read error. The chain uses TRBV28 and TRBJ1-5, with D possibly being TRBD1 (6 bases). Per the germline V gene, CDR1 is MDHEN and CDR2 is SYDVKM. The CDR3 is made up of 12 amino acids. This chain's CDR3 is CASSFEGVPLHF. The CDR3 DNA sequence: TGTGCCAGCAGTTTTGAGGGGGTCCCCCTGCATTTT.

This clonotype was seen many times. The chain combines TRBV30 with TRBJ1-4; D call uncertain. The CDR3 has 15 amino acids. V lost 0 bases to trimming and J lost 6 bases, with 14 bases between them. Per the germline V gene, CDR1 is GTSNPN and CDR2 is SVGIG (reference sequence). The CDR3 loop is CAWSVPSNRDEKLFF. CDR3 DNA sequence: TGTGCCTGGAGTGTACCCAGTAACCGGGATGAAAAACTGTTTTTT. Variable domain in full (rest from reference TRBV30 and TRBJ1-4): SQTIHQWPATLVQPVGSPLSLECTVEGTSNPNLYWYRQAAGRGLQLLFYSVGIGQISSEVPQNLSASRPQDRQFILSSKKLLLSDSGFYLCAWSVPSNRDEKLFFGSGTQLSVL.

This clonotype came up many times. The rearrangement links TRBV12-3 or TRBV12-4 to TRBJ1-1; D is perhaps TRBD1 (5 bases). The CDR3 has 14 amino acids. V was cut by 6 bases and J by 3 bases, with 14 bases left in between. The DNA for the CDR3 is TGTGCCAGCAGCCGCAGGGTCGGTGACACTGAAGCTTTCTTT. Protein: CASSRRVGDTEAFF.

The table lists this clonotype with many counts. Mismatch with germline at one junction end may stem from a read error. The chain links TRBV7-9 to TRBJ2-1; 12 nucleotides match TRBD1. CDR3 length equals 13 residues. From germline, CDR1 is SEHNR and CDR2 FQNEAQ (reference sequence). The CDR3 here is CETSGQGANEQFF. Written as DNA, the CDR3 is TGCGAGACCTCGGGACAGGGGGCAAATGAGCAGTTCTTC. Drawing the rest from reference TRBV7-9 and TRBJ2-1, the complete variable domain is DTGVSQNPRHKITKRGQNVTFRCDPISEHNRLYWYRQTLGQGPEFLTYFQNEAQLEKSRLLSDRFSAERPKGSFSTLEIQRTEQGDSAMYLCETSGQGANEQFFGPGTRLTVL.

The table lists this clonotype with many counts. This sequence joins TRBV7-9 and TRBJ1-2; TRBD1 is a possible D gene (6 bases). CDR3 length: 14 residues. In germline, CDR1 is SEHNR, CDR2 FQNEAQ (reference sequence). Trimming removed 7 bases from V and 6 bases from J, with 18 bases in between. CDR3 in DNA: TGTGCCAGCAACCAACAGGGTACGATGAATGGCTACACCTTC. Translated: CASNQQGTMNGYTF.

Many counts were recorded for this clonotype. The chain carries TRBV7-3 and TRBJ2-1, with 11 bases identical to TRBD2. Germline V gives CDR1 SGHTA, CDR2 FQGTGA. The V segment lost 1 base and the J segment 6 bases; nucleotides outside the gene matches: 5. This CDR3 spans 16 amino acids. Written as DNA, the CDR3 is TGTGCCAGCAGCTTAATAGGGACTAGCGGAGGCAATGAGCAGTTCTTC. It specifies CASSLIGTSGGNEQFF.

This clonotype appeared many times. This sequence joins TRBV6-5 and TRBJ1-1; maybe TRBD1 (5 bases). The CDR3 has 14 residues. The V end was cut by 6 bases, the J end by 0 bases, with 11 bases between. Per the germline V gene, CDR1 is MNHEY and CDR2 is SVGAGI. CDR3 region: CASRPTTVNTEAFF. In DNA, the CDR3 is TGTGCCAGCAGGCCCACGACAGTGAACACTGAAGCTTTCTTT.

In this sample, this clonotype turned up many times. The V call is TRBV15, the J call TRBJ2-3; D gene uncertain. The CDR3 contains 15 residues. The V gene lost 4 bases and the J gene lost 6 bases, with 17 bases spanning the gap. In germline, CDR1 is LNHNV, CDR2 YYDKDF (reference sequence). CDR3 coding DNA: TGTGCCACCAGCACCCGGGCTCTCCTAGGGGATACGCAGTATTTT. Its translation: CATSTRALLGDTQYF.

This clonotype was counted many times. This sequence joins TRBV5-1 and TRBJ1-2; D is perhaps TRBD1 (5 bases). The CDR3 runs to 15 residues. The ends were cut back, 2 bases at V and 7 bases at J, with 18 bases in the middle. The V gene's germline CDR1 is SGHRS and CDR2 YFSETQ. The CDR3 is CASSFSGTAVFGYTF. CDR3 nucleotides: TGCGCCAGCAGCTTTTCCGGGACGGCCGTCTTTGGCTACACCTTC.

This clonotype turned up a few times. The chain employs TRBV20-1 and TRBJ2-1; a weak D match, TRBD2 (5 bases). Germline lookup yields CDR1 DFQATT and CDR2 SNEGSKA (reference sequence). V was shortened by 2 bases and J by 0 bases, with 17 bases between the two germline ends. The CDR3 is 17 residues long. The CDR3 DNA reads TGCAGTGCTAGAATCCCTCGGGGTCGGGGCTCCTACAATGAGCAGTTCTTC. Amino acid sequence: CSARIPRGRGSYNEQFF.

This clonotype was seen ten or more times. The chain is built from TRBV7-9 and TRBJ1-3, with D perhaps TRBD1 (6 bases). This CDR3 is 17 amino acids long. The V and J ends lost 7 bases and 1 base respectively, with 20 bases between them. CDR1 is SEHNR, CDR2 FQNEAQ, per germline (reference sequence). The CDR3 region is CASTIPPGQRSGNTIYF. Written as DNA, the CDR3 is TGTGCCAGCACTATCCCTCCGGGACAACGGTCTGGAAACACCATATATTTT. The full variable domain, rest sourced from reference TRBV7-9 and TRBJ1-3, is DTGVSQNPRHKITKRGQNVTFRCDPISEHNRLYWYRQTLGQGPEFLTYFQNEAQLEKSRLLSDRFSAERPKGSFSTLEIQRTEQGDSAMYLCASTIPPGQRSGNTIYFGEGSWLTVV.

This clonotype was counted at least ten times. The chain joins TRBV19 to TRBJ2-1; D perhaps matches TRBD2 (5 bases). This CDR3 comprises 13 residues. Germline V CDR1 and CDR2: LNHDA, SQIVND (reference sequence). V was shortened by 5 bases and J by 6 bases, with 11 bases between the two germline ends. CDR3: CASSVSGPNEQFF. In nucleotides, the CDR3 is TGTGCCAGTAGTGTCAGCGGCCCCAATGAGCAGTTCTTC.

The genes are TRBV19 and TRBJ2-7; 9 bases line up with TRBD2. The CDR3 contains 15 residues. Germline values: CDR1 LNHDA, CDR2 SQIVND (reference sequence). V lost 7 bases and J lost 3; bases outside the gene matches: 10. CDR3 amino acids: CASKTDSSGDYEQYF. Written as DNA, the CDR3 is TGTGCCAGTAAGACAGATTCTAGCGGGGACTACGAGCAGTACTTC. Full variable domain (missing parts from reference TRBV19 and TRBJ2-7): DGGITQSPKYLFRKEGQNVTLSCEQNLNHDAMYWYRQDPGQGLRLIYYSQIVNDFQKGDIAEGYSVSREKKESFPLTVTSAQKNPTAFYLCASKTDSSGDYEQYFGPGTRLTVT.